This TCR beta chain was sequenced in a study of T cells in Graves' hyperthyroidism and ophthalmopathy. The source material, RNA transcripts, was used to amplify TCR beta CDR3 regions. An initial round of RT-PCR targeting the TCR CDR3 relied on the HTBI primer set. Using its own MiXCR run on the multiplex PCR reads, TCRdb lists one record per CDR3 protein. The sample has 250,000 to 400,000 distinct CDR3 sequences; about 13% are singletons. V shed 4 bases, J shed 2 bases, and the junction held 6 bases outside the gene matches. The V gene's germline CDR1 is SGHVS and CDR2 FNYEAQ. The CDR3 is made up of 15 amino acids.

The origin of this receptor is a middle-aged woman with Graves' ophthalmopathy. V and J are TRBV7-6 and TRBJ2-3, with 7 bases that match TRBD1. The sequenced sample was blood. The CDR3 sequence is CASSSFDRDTDTQYF. The DNA of the CDR3 is TGTGCCAGCAGCTCCTTCGACAGGGACACAGATACGCAGTATTTT.